One sample yielded the 19 T cell receptor beta chains listed below, sequenced in a study of CD4 T cells in relation to SARS-CoV-2 and coronaviruses. Some clones are missing from TCRdb's copy, which holds only in-frame ones; the method was immunoSEQ multiplex PCR. The sample lists around 23,000 clones, about three quarters occurring once. Before the COVID-19 pandemic, during about 2010-2018, CD4+ T cells were taken from unexposed donors. CD4+ T cells were isolated from the cells after around 9 days of culture. Their antigens remain unidentified. Sequencing was carried out using CD4+ T cells from PBMCs, cultured in vitro. The receptors here all came from a human donor in good health.

The V and J genes are TRBV7-8 and TRBJ2-7; 10 bases match TRBD1. With V trimmed by 5 bases and J by 2 bases, 6 bases remained unmatched. Germline values: CDR1 SGHVS, CDR2 FQNEAQ. The CDR3 runs 15 residues. DNA of the CDR3: TGTGCCAGCAGCACCGGACAGGGGGGCCCCTACGAGCAGTACTTC. Protein product: CASSTGQGGPYEQYF.

A single count supports this clone. The chain recombines TRBV21-1 with TRBJ2-3; the table's D call, TRBD2, has no DNA check behind it. TRBV21-1 is listed as a pseudogene. CDR3 length equals 16 residues. CDR3 bases: TGTGCCAGCAGCCCCCGGACTAGCGGGACTACAGATACGCAGTATTTT. This encodes CASSPRTSGTTDTQYF.

This chain joins TRBV4-1 and TRBJ1-1; D not resolved. The CDR3 is 15 residues long. Trimming cost V 5 bases and J 0 bases, with 13 bases left between them. Germline V CDR1 and CDR2: MGHRA, YSYEKL. CDR3 residues: CASSFGLGMNTEAFF. The CDR3, as DNA: TGCGCCAGCAGCTTCGGACTGGGGATGAACACTGAAGCTTTCTTT.

The chain links TRBV23-1 to TRBJ2-7; unclear D gene. TRBV23-1 carries the ORF label, with uncertain function. The CDR3 is 16 amino acids. Trimming took off 5 bases at V and 3 bases at J, with 20 bases between the two ends. The CDR3 region has the DNA TGCGCCAGCAGTTTACCCTATCCTCCACGAGGCTACGAGCAGTACTTC. This codes for CASSLPYPPRGYEQYF.

This sequence joins TRBV5-1 and TRBJ1-4; D is ambiguous. The CDR3 contains 15 residues. V was cut by 3 bases and J by 2 bases, with 11 bases left in between. Germline V gene lookup returns CDR1 SGHRS and CDR2 YFSETQ. CDR3 bases: TGCGCCAGCAGCTCCCTTTATGGGACTAATGAAAAACTGTTTTTT. It yields the protein CASSSLYGTNEKLFF.

The rearrangement links TRBV4-3 to TRBJ2-3; 9 nucleotides match TRBD2. Germline CDR1 is LGHNA and CDR2 is YSLEER. V lost 4 bases, J lost 2 bases, and 7 bases stayed unmatched. This CDR3 has 16 residues. In DNA, the CDR3 is TGCGCCAGCAGCCGTCAAGCGGGGGGCTACACAGATACGCAGTATTTT. Translated: CASSRQAGGYTDTQYF.

This sequence joins TRBV18 and TRBJ2-1; 13 bases line up with TRBD2. This CDR3 comprises 15 residues. Germline assignment: CDR1 KGHSH and CDR2 LQKENI. J lost 7 bases, V lost 2 bases, and 2 bases had no gene match. The CDR3 nucleotides read TGTGCCAGCTCACCAACTAGCGGGGGGGGAAATGAGCAGTTCTTC. Amino acid sequence: CASSPTSGGGNEQFF.

The V gene is TRBV7-9, the J gene TRBJ2-3, with 7 bases lining up with TRBD1. Trimming at V came to 3 bases and at J to 2 bases, leaving 5 bases not matched to a gene. This CDR3 has 15 amino acids. Germline V gene sequence: CDR1 SEHNR, CDR2 FQNEAQ (reference sequence). Written as DNA, the CDR3 is TGTGCCAGCAGCTTGACAGGGTACTTCACAGATACGCAGTATTTT. Translating gives CASSLTGYFTDTQYF. Variable domain in full (rest from reference TRBV7-9 and TRBJ2-3): DTGVSQNPRHKITKRGQNVTFRCDPISEHNRLYWYRQTLGQGPEFLTYFQNEAQLEKSRLLSDRFSAERPKGSFSTLEIQRTEQGDSAMYLCASSLTGYFTDTQYFGPGTRLTVL.

This clone showed up just once. The chain uses TRBV6-1 and TRBJ1-4, with 8 bases identical to TRBD1. J gave up 2 bases and V 4 bases, and 12 bases lay outside the gene matches. Per germline, CDR1 MNHNS and CDR2 SASEGT. This CDR3 is 18 amino acids long. Here the CDR3 reads CASSAGRAGGLTNEKLFF. DNA for the CDR3: TGTGCCAGCAGTGCCGGGCGGGCAGGGGGCCTTACTAATGAAAAACTGTTTTTT.

In this sample, this clone turned up a few times. V and J are TRBV30 and TRBJ1-1, with 7 bases matching TRBD1. The CDR3 is 15 residues long. Germline lookup yields CDR1 GTSNPN and CDR2 SVGIG (reference sequence). Trimming took 2 bases from V and 4 from J; bases not matched to a gene: 10. CDR3 protein: CAWSTDRVLGTEAFF. CDR3 coding DNA: TGTGCCTGGAGTACTGACAGGGTTCTGGGCACTGAAGCTTTCTTT.

The chain combines TRBV3-1 (or the pseudogene TRBV3-2) with TRBJ1-2, with a weak D call TRBD1 (5 bases). CDR3 length: 13 amino acids. CDR1 and CDR2 from the germline V gene are LGHDT and YNNKEL (reference sequence). The ends were cut back, 2 bases at V and 2 bases at J, with 6 bases in the middle. CDR3 loop: CASSQQGNYGYTF. CDR3 nucleotide sequence: TGTGCCAGCAGCCAACAGGGAAACTATGGCTACACCTTC.

V and J are TRBV4-1 and TRBJ1-3, with D hard to call. CDR3 size: 15 residues. Deletions cut 1 base from V and 0 bases from J, with 7 bases between. CDR1 and CDR2 (germline): MGHRA, YSYEKL. CDR3 sequence: CASSQVGYSGNTIYF. CDR3 coding DNA: TGCGCCAGCAGCCAAGTGGGGTACTCTGGAAACACCATATATTTT.

The gene calls are TRBV19 and TRBJ1-3; D gene unclear. Germline V lookup: CDR1 LNHDA, CDR2 SQIVND (reference sequence). The V end lost 5 bases, the J end lost 2 bases, and 10 bases lay between the germline ends. The CDR3 is 14 residues long. The CDR3 loop reads CASSSLGPGNTIYF. For the CDR3, the DNA is TGTGCCAGTAGTTCACTCGGTCCTGGAAACACCATATATTTT. Filled out from reference TRBV19 and TRBJ1-3, the complete variable domain reads DGGITQSPKYLFRKEGQNVTLSCEQNLNHDAMYWYRQDPGQGLRLIYYSQIVNDFQKGDIAEGYSVSREKKESFPLTVTSAQKNPTAFYLCASSSLGPGNTIYFGEGSWLTVV.

V usage is TRBV6-1 and J usage is TRBJ1-2; the D gene is possibly TRBD1 (6 bases). Trimming pared 3 bases from V and 0 bases from J, leaving 20 bases between. Germline V gene sequence: CDR1 MNHNS, CDR2 SASEGT. The CDR3 covers 18 residues. CDR3 sequence reads: CASSDAGPPGEPNYGYTF. The CDR3 DNA follows: TGTGCCAGCAGTGATGCGGGGCCCCCAGGGGAACCTAACTATGGCTACACCTTC.

The V call is TRBV5-1, the J call TRBJ2-3; 11 bases map to TRBD2. V dropped 4 bases and J dropped 2; count of bases not matched to a gene: 9. The CDR3 sequence is 17 residues long. Germline values: CDR1 SGHRS, CDR2 YFSETQ. CDR3 in DNA: TGCGCCAGCAGCCTGGAGGGACTAGCGGAGTTCACAGATACGCAGTATTTT. The encoded protein is CASSLEGLAEFTDTQYF.

As for this clone: A read error may produce the germline difference seen at one junction end. The genes are TRBV23-1 and TRBJ2-1, with D hard to call. TRBV23-1 is reported as an ORF; its role is uncertain. The CDR3 is 11 amino acids. Here the CDR3 DNA reads TGCGCCAGCAGTCCCGCGACCGCTACGGTCTTC. Encoded protein: CASSPATATVF.

This chain connects TRBV6-5 to TRBJ1-2, with D tentatively TRBD1 (6 bases). This CDR3 comprises 15 residues. V lost 4 bases to trimming and J lost 0 bases, with 12 bases between them. Germline CDR1 reads MNHEY; CDR2 reads SVGAGI. CDR3 sequence (DNA): TGTGCCAGCAGTTTGAGGACAGAGACTAACTATGGCTACACCTTC. Translation gives CASSLRTETNYGYTF.

The CDR3 loop is CASSLLGGVTDTQYF. The DNA of the CDR3 is TGTGCCAGCAGCTTATTGGGGGGAGTCACAGATACGCAGTATTTT. V is TRBV7-3 and J is TRBJ2-3; D may be TRBD2 (6 bases). Germline CDR1 SGHTA, CDR2 FQGTGA. Trimming removed 2 bases at V and 2 bases at J, with 11 bases between. The CDR3 runs 15 residues.

V usage is TRBV29-1 and J usage is TRBJ2-3; 10 bases map to TRBD2. The CDR3 has 15 residues. CDR1 and CDR2 from the germline V gene are SQVTM and ANQGSEA. Trimming took 0 bases from V and 14 from J; bases not matched to a gene: 14. The CDR3 spells CSVEDLQSGREVWYF. CDR3 bases: TGCAGCGTTGAAGATCTTCAGAGCGGGAGGGAAGTCTGGTATTTT.